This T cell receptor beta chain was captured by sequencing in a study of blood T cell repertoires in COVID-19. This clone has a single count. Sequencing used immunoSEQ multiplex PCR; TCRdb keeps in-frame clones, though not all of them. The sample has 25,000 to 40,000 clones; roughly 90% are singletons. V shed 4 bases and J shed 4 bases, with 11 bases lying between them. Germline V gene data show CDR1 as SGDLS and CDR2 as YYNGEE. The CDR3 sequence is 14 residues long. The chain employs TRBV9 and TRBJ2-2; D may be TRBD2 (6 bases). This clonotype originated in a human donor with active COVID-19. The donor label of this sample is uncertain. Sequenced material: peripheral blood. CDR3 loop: CASSTGLSTGELFF. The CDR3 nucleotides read TGTGCCAGCAGCACGGGACTTAGCACCGGGGAGCTGTTTTTT.